This T cell receptor beta chain was retrieved from a study of T cells in Graves' hyperthyroidism and ophthalmopathy. This clonotype was seen a few times. Researchers amplified the TCR beta CDR3 regions from RNA transcripts. HTBI primers were employed in a first-round RT-PCR of the TCR CDR3. TCRdb re-called the multiplex PCR reads through MiXCR, storing one row per CDR3 protein. Among 550,000 to 600,000 distinct CDR3 sequences listed, around 14% were seen once. The TCR sequence derives from a woman between 18 and 30 years old with Graves' ophthalmopathy. Source material: blood.

The DNA for the CDR3 is TGTGCCAGCATGCGGCTAGCGGGTTCCTACGAGCAGTACTTC. This sequence encodes CASMRLAGSYEQYF. The chain recombines TRBV6-1 with TRBJ2-7, with TRBD2 matching over 8 bases. The CDR3 covers 14 residues. Per the germline V gene, CDR1 is MNHNS and CDR2 is SASEGT. V was clipped by 7 bases and J by 1 base; unmatched bases: 6.